This TCR beta chain was identified during a study of CD8 T cells in ankylosing spondylitis. Library preparation for TCR beta used quantitative 5'-RACE with molecular barcodes. MiXCR, run by TCRdb on the 5' RACE reads, gives a single entry per CDR3 protein. The data contain roughly 400,000 distinct CDR3 sequences, 20% to 25% of them seen just once; the ten biggest clones take up less than 20%. V dropped 1 base and J dropped 13 bases, with 11 bases sitting between them. The CDR3 loop spans 12 amino acids. From germline, CDR1 is SGHDN and CDR2 FVKESK. There are a few counts of this clonotype. Its antigen is unknown. General study findings and limits: Matched ankylosing spondylitis synovial fluid reportedly showed significant enrichment of disease-linked clones. A TCR beta motif of several highly homologous variants seemed to mark ankylosing spondylitis blood. Clones linked to disease, bearing a CD8+ phenotype, were relatively rare in peripheral blood. Reports of some motif variants in reactive arthritis synovial fluid and blood predate this one.

The genes are TRBV14 and TRBJ2-1; D may be TRBD1 or TRBD2 (6 bases each). This TCR derives from a male donor with ankylosing spondylitis. The sample comprised blood, either unsorted or a sorted T cell fraction (not recorded which). The CDR3 nucleotides read TGTGCCAGCAGCCAAGTAGGGGGGATACAGTTCTTC. Protein product: CASSQVGGIQFF.